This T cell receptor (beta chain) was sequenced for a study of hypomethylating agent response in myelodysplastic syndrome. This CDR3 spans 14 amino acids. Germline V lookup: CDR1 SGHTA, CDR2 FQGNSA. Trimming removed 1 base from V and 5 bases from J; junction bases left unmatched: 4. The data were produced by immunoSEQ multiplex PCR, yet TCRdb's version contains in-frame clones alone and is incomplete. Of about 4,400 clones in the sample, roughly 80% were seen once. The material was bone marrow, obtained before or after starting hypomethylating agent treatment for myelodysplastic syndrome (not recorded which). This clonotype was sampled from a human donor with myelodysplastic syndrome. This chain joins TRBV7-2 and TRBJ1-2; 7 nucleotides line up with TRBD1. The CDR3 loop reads CASSLEGASYGYTF. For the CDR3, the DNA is TGTGCCAGCAGCTTAGAGGGGGCTTCGTATGGCTACACCTTC. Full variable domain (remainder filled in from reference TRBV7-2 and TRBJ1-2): GAGVSQSPSNKVTEKGKDVELRCDPISGHTALYWYRQSLGQGLEFLIYFQGNSAPDKSGLPSDRFSAERTGGSVSTLTIQRTQQEDSAVYLCASSLEGASYGYTFGSGTRLTVV.